Below, 24 T cell receptor beta chains from the same sample are listed, as sequenced in a study of blood T cell repertoires in COVID-19. The method was immunoSEQ multiplex PCR; TCRdb's version includes in-frame clones alone and lacks a portion of them. The sample includes approximately 190,000 clones, around 84% of them seen just once. The material sequenced was peripheral blood. Receptor source: a human donor in a cohort sampled during active COVID-19.

This clone was counted only a few times. The germline gene is not matched at one end of the junction; a read error may be the cause. The CDR3 region is CASSLFGSGDSRVF. CDR3 DNA: TGTGCCAGCAGTTTATTTGGGTCGGGGGACAGCCGAGTCTTC. This chain uses TRBV27 with TRBJ1-2; TRBD1 matches 7 bases. The CDR3 spans 14 residues. Germline loops: CDR1 MNHEY, CDR2 SMNVEV (reference sequence).

In its sample, this clone was seen a few times. The chain carries TRBV4-2 and TRBJ2-5; TRBD1 matches at 10 bases. The CDR3 length is 16 residues. The ends lost 1 base at V and 2 bases at J; junction bases unmatched: 4. The germline gives CDR1 LGHNA, CDR2 YNFKEQ. In DNA, the CDR3 is TGTGCCAGCAGCCAAGGGTCGGGACAGGGGCAAGAGACCCAGTACTTC. Translated: CASSQGSGQGQETQYF.

The gene calls are TRBV5-1 and TRBJ2-3; D unresolved. Germline CDR1 and CDR2: SGHRS and YFSETQ. V was pared by 4 bases and J by 5 bases, with 14 bases between. CDR3 size: 14 residues. The DNA for the CDR3 is TGCGCCAGCAGCCCTGGCCTATCGGGAGATACGCAGTATTTT. This translates into CASSPGLSGDTQYF.

The chain has TRBV6-5 and TRBJ2-1; TRBD2 matches at 14 bases. The germline CDR1 and CDR2 sequences are MNHEY and SVGAGI. This CDR3 is built from 15 residues. V gave up 7 bases and J gave up 9 bases; unmatched junction bases: 8. The CDR3 loop is CASTQTGLAGVEQFF. Written as DNA, the CDR3 is TGTGCCAGCACTCAGACGGGACTAGCGGGGGTTGAGCAGTTCTTC.

The table lists this clone with a count of one. The chain joins TRBV5-1 to TRBJ2-5; TRBD2 matches 9 bases. The CDR3 runs 14 residues. Germline V gene lookup returns CDR1 SGHRS and CDR2 YFSETQ. The V gene end was trimmed by 1 base and the J gene end by 4 bases; junction bases not matched to a gene: 2. The CDR3 reads CASSLRGGGETQYF. In DNA, the CDR3 is TGCGCCAGCAGCTTGCGCGGGGGGGGAGAGACCCAGTACTTC.

CDR3 nucleotide sequence: TGCGCCAGCAGCTTTGAGACAGGGGCCAATGGCTACACCTTC. It specifies CASSFETGANGYTF. This chain connects TRBV5-1 to TRBJ1-2, with 8 nucleotides matching TRBD1. In germline, CDR1 is SGHRS, CDR2 YFSETQ. Trimming at V came to 2 bases and at J to 6 bases, leaving 6 bases not matched to a gene. The CDR3 is 14 amino acids.

This clone was seen only once. The rearrangement joins TRBV7-2 to TRBJ2-3; weak D call: TRBD1 (5 bases). The CDR3 is 16 residues long. V was shortened by 3 bases and J by 0 bases, with 13 bases between the two germline ends. CDR1 is SGHTA, CDR2 FQGNSA, per germline. This chain's CDR3 is CASSLVGDGSTDTQYF. CDR3 DNA sequence: TGTGCCAGCAGCTTGGTAGGGGATGGAAGCACAGATACGCAGTATTTT.

The rearrangement joins TRBV4-1 to TRBJ1-4, with 8 bases matching TRBD1. Per the germline V gene, CDR1 is MGHRA and CDR2 is YSYEKL. The CDR3 is 17 amino acids. Germline trimming cut 0 bases from V and 5 bases from J; bases unmatched to any gene: 8. The CDR3 DNA reads TGCGCCAGCAGCCAAGAGAGCCGGACAGGGCCGAATGAAAAACTGTTTTTT. Translated: CASSQESRTGPNEKLFF.

The V and J genes are TRBV20-1 and TRBJ2-5, with D perhaps matching TRBD2 (6 bases). With 3 bases removed from V and 5 bases from J, the gap between germline ends came to 19 bases. Germline V gives CDR1 DFQATT, CDR2 SNEGSKA (reference sequence). The CDR3 extends over 15 amino acids. The CDR3 loop is CSASDRDPGGETQYF. In nucleotides, the CDR3 is TGCAGTGCTAGTGACCGGGACCCCGGAGGGGAGACCCAGTACTTC.

This sequence joins TRBV6-6 and TRBJ1-1; D remains ambiguous. Germline lookup yields CDR1 MNHNY and CDR2 SVGAGI (reference sequence). Trimming shortened V by 5 bases and J by 3 bases, and 13 bases separated the two germline ends. CDR3 length: 14 residues. CDR3 nucleotide sequence: TGTGCCAGCAGTCCTGACCCGGGTTACACTGAAGCTTTCTTT. It specifies CASSPDPGYTEAFF.

In this sample, this clone turned up a few times. The CDR3 DNA reads TGTGCCAGCAGTGATCCGACAGTCTCTGGAAACACCATATATTTT. It encodes CASSDPTVSGNTIYF. V is TRBV6-1 and J is TRBJ1-3; D might be TRBD1 (5 bases). Germline-derived CDR1 and CDR2 are MNHNS and SASEGT. Trimming took 3 bases from V and 0 from J, leaving 9 bases between them. CDR3 size: 15 residues.

The V gene is TRBV29-1, the J gene TRBJ2-3; D gene ambiguous. The CDR3 is 12 amino acids. V dropped 3 bases and J dropped 1 base, with 5 bases sitting between them. Germline-derived CDR1 and CDR2 are SQVTM and ANQGSEA. CDR3 DNA: TGCAGCGTTGAGGGCGGCACAGATACGCAGTATTTT. This encodes CSVEGGTDTQYF.

V and J are TRBV5-1 and TRBJ1-1; 7 bases are shared with TRBD1. CDR3 length equals 14 residues. The V gene end was trimmed by 2 bases and the J gene end by 4 bases; junction bases not matched to a gene: 5. The V gene's germline CDR1 is SGHRS and CDR2 YFSETQ. Here the CDR3 reads CASSLGGASTEAFF. The CDR3 DNA is TGCGCCAGCAGCTTAGGGGGCGCGAGCACTGAAGCTTTCTTT.

This clone was counted a few times. The chain combines TRBV6-2 or TRBV6-3 with TRBJ2-2, with a tentative D call TRBD1 (7 bases). CDR1 is MNHEY and CDR2 is SVGEGT in the germline V gene. V lost 5 bases and J lost 8, with 12 bases in between. This CDR3 is 13 amino acids long. The CDR3 nucleotides read TGTGCCAGCAGTACGACAGGGAGGGGGGAGCTGTTTTTT. Translating it yields CASSTTGRGELFF.

The chain employs TRBV10-3 and TRBJ1-3; no firm D call. There are 14 residues in the CDR3. V shed 11 bases and J shed 0 bases, with 14 bases lying between them. Per the germline V gene, CDR1 is ENHRY and CDR2 is SYGVKD. The CDR3 loop reads CAANDGDSGNTIYF. Here the CDR3 DNA reads TGTGCCGCGAACGACGGAGACTCTGGAAACACCATATATTTT.

The CDR3 region is CASSERLAGWVYEQYF. For the CDR3, the DNA is TGTGCCAGCAGCGAAAGGTTGGCAGGGTGGGTCTACGAGCAGTACTTC. V and J are TRBV6-1 and TRBJ2-7; a possible D gene is TRBD1 (5 bases). The CDR3 has 16 residues. The V gene's germline CDR1 is MNHNS and CDR2 SASEGT. The V and J ends lost 6 bases and 3 bases respectively, with 21 bases between them.

The rearrangement uses TRBV7-6 and TRBJ2-3; TRBD2 agrees at 11 bases. Germline loops: CDR1 SGHVS, CDR2 FNYEAQ. Losses at the gene ends were 0 bases for V and 1 base for J; bases not matched to a gene: 0. The CDR3 loop spans 16 amino acids. The CDR3 loop is CASSLALAGGTDTQYF. In nucleotides, the CDR3 is TGTGCCAGCAGCTTAGCACTAGCGGGAGGCACAGATACGCAGTATTTT. The whole variable domain, filled in from reference TRBV7-6 and TRBJ2-3, reads GAGVSQSPRYKVTKRGQDVALRCDPISGHVSLYWYRQALGQGPEFLTYFNYEAQQDKSGLPNDRFSAERPEGSISTLTIQRTEQRDSAMYRCASSLALAGGTDTQYFGPGTRLTVL.

The genes are TRBV6-1 and TRBJ1-2, with D tentatively TRBD1 (5 bases). Germline V CDR1 and CDR2: MNHNS, SASEGT. Deletions cut 1 base from V and 8 bases from J, with 8 bases between. The CDR3 extends over 12 amino acids. The CDR3 nucleotides are TGTGCCAGCAGTGAAGTAGGGGAAGGCTACACCTTC. This sequence encodes CASSEVGEGYTF.

This chain links TRBV7-9 with TRBJ1-4; TRBD1 matches 7 bases. Looked up from germline, CDR1 is SEHNR and CDR2 is FQNEAQ (reference sequence). This CDR3 has 16 residues. V dropped 4 bases and J dropped 7; count of bases not matched to a gene: 12. The CDR3 loop reads CASSSGPWTGLEKLFF. DNA for the CDR3: TGTGCCAGCAGCTCGGGGCCATGGACAGGACTTGAAAAACTGTTTTTT.

The chain carries TRBV6-5 and TRBJ2-3; maybe TRBD2 (6 bases). This CDR3 is 13 amino acids long. Germline lookup yields CDR1 MNHEY and CDR2 SVGAGI. V dropped 7 bases and J dropped 3 bases, with 11 bases sitting between them. The CDR3 loop reads CASTRLVTDTQYF. The CDR3 nucleotides are TGTGCCAGCACCCGACTAGTAACAGATACGCAGTATTTT.

V and J are TRBV7-9 and TRBJ1-6; TRBD1 matches at 9 bases. Germline CDR1 SEHNR, CDR2 FQNEAQ (reference sequence). V gave up 4 bases and J gave up 9 bases; unmatched junction bases: 4. The CDR3 runs 14 residues. CDR3 nucleotide sequence: TGTGCCAGCAGCTCCGGGACAGGGACTTCACCCCTCCACTTT. Translated: CASSSGTGTSPLHF.

The rearrangement uses TRBV28 and TRBJ1-1, with TRBD1 identical over 9 bases. The CDR3 has 18 residues. After removal of 5 bases from V and 0 bases from J, the junction contained 13 bases not matched to a gene. The germline gives CDR1 MDHEN, CDR2 SYDVKM. Here the CDR3 DNA reads TGTGCCAGCAGTCCTCCGGGACAGGGAAGGTACATGAACACTGAAGCTTTCTTT. Its protein is CASSPPGQGRYMNTEAFF.

The chain employs TRBV5-1 and TRBJ2-5; D is perhaps TRBD2 (5 bases). This CDR3 contains 13 residues. Germline V CDR1 and CDR2: SGHRS, YFSETQ. V lost 2 bases and J lost 5, with 10 bases in between. The CDR3, as DNA: TGCGCCAGCAGCTTTACGGGGAAGGAGACCCAGTACTTC. It is translated as CASSFTGKETQYF.

This rearrangement joins TRBV19 to TRBJ1-5; no firm D call. V lost 3 bases and J lost 3, with 3 bases in between. The CDR3 totals 12 residues. Germline V CDR1 and CDR2: LNHDA, SQIVND (reference sequence). This CDR3 is CASSIVNQPQHF. The CDR3 bases are TGTGCCAGTAGTATCGTCAATCAGCCCCAGCATTTT.